The clone carrying this T cell receptor beta chain was observed at least ten times. As to time point: newly diagnosed GD, antithyroid drugs for less than 3 months. Researchers made the TCR library from RNA that was extracted from PBMCs. Looked up from germline, CDR1 is SNHLY and CDR2 is FYNNEI. Losses at the gene ends were 5 bases for V and 6 bases for J; bases not matched to a gene: 12. This CDR3 contains 15 residues. Building the TCR beta libraries relied on iRepertoire HTBI primers, and CDR3 regions underwent Arm-PCR. TCRdb recomputed calls from the multiplex PCR reads with MiXCR, one row per CDR3 protein. The sample holds about 470,000 distinct CDR3 sequences; 15% to 20% are singletons and the top ten take 12%. The data were obtained in a study of regulatory T cells in long-lasting Graves disease. These data were also filed under a second study, of T cells in Graves' hyperthyroidism and ophthalmopathy.

This sequence joins TRBV2 and TRBJ2-7, with 8 bases fitting TRBD1. The clonotype originates from a man aged 35 to 55 with Graves disease. The material was peripheral blood mononuclear cells (PBMCs), obtained at new diagnosis, from a patient treated with antithyroid drugs. The CDR3 DNA is TGTGCCAGCAGTCCACAGGGGGGACTGGGAAGCGAGCAGTACTTC. Its protein is CASSPQGGLGSEQYF. The complete variable domain, with remaining parts taken from reference TRBV2 and TRBJ2-7, reads EPEVTQTPSHQVTQMGQEVILRCVPISNHLYFYWYRQILGQKVEFLVSFYNNEISEKSEIFDDQFSVERPDGSNFTLKIRSTKLEDSAMYFCASSPQGGLGSEQYFGPGTRLTVT.